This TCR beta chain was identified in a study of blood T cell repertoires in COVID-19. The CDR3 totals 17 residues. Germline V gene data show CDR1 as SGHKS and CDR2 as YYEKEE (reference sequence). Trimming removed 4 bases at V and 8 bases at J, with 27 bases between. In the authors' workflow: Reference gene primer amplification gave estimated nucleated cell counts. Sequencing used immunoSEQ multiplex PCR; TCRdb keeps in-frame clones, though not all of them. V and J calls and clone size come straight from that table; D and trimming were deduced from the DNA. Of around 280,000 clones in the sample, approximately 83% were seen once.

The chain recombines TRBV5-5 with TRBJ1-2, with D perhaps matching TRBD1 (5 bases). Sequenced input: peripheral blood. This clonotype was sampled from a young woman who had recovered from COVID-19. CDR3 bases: TGTGCCAGCAGCCCCCGGGGACTATCAAGAGATCCGGGAGGCTACACCTTC. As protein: CASSPRGLSRDPGGYTF.